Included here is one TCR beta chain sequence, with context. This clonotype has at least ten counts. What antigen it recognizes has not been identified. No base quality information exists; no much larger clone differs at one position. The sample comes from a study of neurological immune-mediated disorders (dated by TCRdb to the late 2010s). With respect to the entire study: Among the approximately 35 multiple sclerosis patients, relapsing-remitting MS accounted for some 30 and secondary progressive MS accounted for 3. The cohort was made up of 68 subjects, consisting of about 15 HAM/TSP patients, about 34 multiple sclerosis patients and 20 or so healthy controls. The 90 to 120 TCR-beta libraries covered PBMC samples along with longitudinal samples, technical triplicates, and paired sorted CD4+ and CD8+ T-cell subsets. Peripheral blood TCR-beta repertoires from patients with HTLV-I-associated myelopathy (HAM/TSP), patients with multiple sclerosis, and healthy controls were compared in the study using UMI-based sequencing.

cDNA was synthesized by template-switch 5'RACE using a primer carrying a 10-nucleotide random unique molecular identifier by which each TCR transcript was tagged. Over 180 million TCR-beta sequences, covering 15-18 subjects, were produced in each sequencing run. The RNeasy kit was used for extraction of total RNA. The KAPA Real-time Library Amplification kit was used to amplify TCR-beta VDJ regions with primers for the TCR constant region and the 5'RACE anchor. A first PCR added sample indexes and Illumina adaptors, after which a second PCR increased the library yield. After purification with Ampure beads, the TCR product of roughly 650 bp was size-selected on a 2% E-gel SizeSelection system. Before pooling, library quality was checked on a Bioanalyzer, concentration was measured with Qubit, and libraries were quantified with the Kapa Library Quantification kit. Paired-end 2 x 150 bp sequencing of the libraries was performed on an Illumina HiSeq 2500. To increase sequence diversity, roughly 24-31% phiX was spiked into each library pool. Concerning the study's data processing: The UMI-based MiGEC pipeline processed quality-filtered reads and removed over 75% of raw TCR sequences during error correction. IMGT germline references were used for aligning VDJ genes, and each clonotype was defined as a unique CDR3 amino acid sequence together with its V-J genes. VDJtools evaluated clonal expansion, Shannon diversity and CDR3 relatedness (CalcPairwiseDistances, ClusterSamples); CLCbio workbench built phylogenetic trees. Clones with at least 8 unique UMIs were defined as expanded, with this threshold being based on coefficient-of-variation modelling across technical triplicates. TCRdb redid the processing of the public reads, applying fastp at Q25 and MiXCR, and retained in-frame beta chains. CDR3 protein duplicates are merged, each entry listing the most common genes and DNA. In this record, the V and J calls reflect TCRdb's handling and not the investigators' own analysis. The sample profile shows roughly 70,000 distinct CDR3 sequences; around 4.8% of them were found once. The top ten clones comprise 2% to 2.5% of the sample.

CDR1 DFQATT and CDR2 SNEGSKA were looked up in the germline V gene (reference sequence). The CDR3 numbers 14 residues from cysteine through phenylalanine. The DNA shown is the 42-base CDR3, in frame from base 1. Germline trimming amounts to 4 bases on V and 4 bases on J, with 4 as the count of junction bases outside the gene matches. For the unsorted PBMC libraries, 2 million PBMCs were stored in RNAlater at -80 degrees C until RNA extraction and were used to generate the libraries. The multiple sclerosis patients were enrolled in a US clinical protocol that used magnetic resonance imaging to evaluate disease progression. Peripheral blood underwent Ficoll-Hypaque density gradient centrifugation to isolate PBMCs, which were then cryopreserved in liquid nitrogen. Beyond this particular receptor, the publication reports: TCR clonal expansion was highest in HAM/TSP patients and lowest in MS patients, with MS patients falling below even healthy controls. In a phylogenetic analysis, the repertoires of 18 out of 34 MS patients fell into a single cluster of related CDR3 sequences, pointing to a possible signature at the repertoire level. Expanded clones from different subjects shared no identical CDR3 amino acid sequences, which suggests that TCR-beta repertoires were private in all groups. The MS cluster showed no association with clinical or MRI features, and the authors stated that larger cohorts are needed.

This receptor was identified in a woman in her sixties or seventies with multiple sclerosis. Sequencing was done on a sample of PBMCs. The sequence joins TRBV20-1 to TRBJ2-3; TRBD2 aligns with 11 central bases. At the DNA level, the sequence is TGCAGTGCTACTATAGCGGGAGGGGCAGATACGCAGTATTTT. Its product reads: CSATIAGGADTQYF.